The next 2 T cell receptor beta chains were all read from a single sample in a study of beta chain features in type 1 diabetes. The authors reverse transcribed all of the isolated RNA, so sequencing captured expressed TCRB transcripts. Sequencing used immunoSEQ multiplex PCR; TCRdb keeps in-frame clones, though not all of them. The table records over 40,000 clones, approximately 56% of them present only once. The sample was Tregs from blood. Receptor source: a woman in her late teens or twenties in good health.

This clone was picked up a small number of times. The chain joins TRBV25-1 to TRBJ2-7; 10 bases are a match to TRBD1. Germline V lookup: CDR1 MGHDK, CDR2 SYGVNS. The CDR3 length is 16 residues. V lost 2 bases, J lost 1 base, and 5 bases stayed unmatched. The CDR3 DNA follows: TGTGCCAGCAGTGAAGACAGGGGGCGTGGATCCTACGAGCAGTACTTC. It encodes CASSEDRGRGSYEQYF.

V is TRBV9 and J is TRBJ2-4; 9 bases fit TRBD1. Germline CDR1 SGDLS, CDR2 YYNGEE. V lost 0 bases and J lost 10; bases outside the gene matches: 5. CDR3 length: 14 amino acids. The CDR3 DNA reads as TGTGCCAGCAGCGTAGAGGGACAGGGTCAGATTCAGTACTTC. Protein product: CASSVEGQGQIQYF. The full variable domain, in which reference TRBV9 and TRBJ2-4 provide the parts outside the CDR3, is DSGVTQTPKHLITATGQRVTLRCSPRSGDLSVYWYQQSLDQGLQFLIQYYNGEERAKGNILERFSAQQFPDLHSELNLSSLELGDSALYFCASSVEGQGQIQYFGAGTRLSVL.